This TCR beta chain originates from a study of brain T cells in children with intractable seizures. The time point here: blood from clinic visit 5 months post-surgery; TSC patient then seizure free. Surgery cases with the highest brain T cell transcript signatures were chosen for sequencing. The V end was cut by 3 bases, the J end by 9 bases, with 12 bases between. This CDR3 is 12 amino acids long. Germline V CDR1 and CDR2: GTSNPN, SVGIG (reference sequence). This table comes from immunoSEQ multiplex PCR, and its TCRdb copy is limited to in-frame clones, with some not included. Of 340,000 or so clones listed, nearly 95% are singletons.

The source of this sequence is a boy in the first two years of life with tuberous sclerosis and intractable seizures. The V and J genes are TRBV30 and TRBJ2-1, with D perhaps matching TRBD1 or TRBD2 (5 bases each). The source was peripheral blood, collected roughly 5 months after surgery. CDR3 sequence reads: CAWSVRETEQFF. In DNA, the CDR3 is TGTGCCTGGAGCGTCAGGGAGACTGAGCAGTTCTTC.